These 2 T cell receptor beta chains came from one sample sequenced in a study of neurological immune-mediated disorders. TCRdb ran MiXCR on the 5' RACE reads and lists one entry per CDR3 protein. The sample shows fewer than 30,000 distinct CDR3 sequences, about an eighth of them seen only once. The material sequenced was PBMCs. The receptors derive from a woman aged 35 to 49 with HTLV-1-associated myelopathy (HAM/TSP).

This clonotype occurred many times. The chain joins TRBV25-1 to TRBJ1-3; 7 bases are shared with TRBD1. Germline CDR1 MGHDK, CDR2 SYGVNS. Trimming took 5 bases from V and 2 from J; bases not matched to a gene: 6. The CDR3 is made up of 15 amino acids. The CDR3 sequence is CASSPLDRAGNTIYF. The CDR3 DNA reads as TGTGCCAGCAGTCCCTTAGACAGGGCTGGAAACACCATATATTTT.

This clonotype was observed at least ten times. The chain employs TRBV10-3 and TRBJ1-1; D is undetermined. The CDR3 length is 11 residues. Germline V gene data show CDR1 as ENHRY and CDR2 as SYGVKD. The V end was cut by 8 bases, the J end by 4 bases, with 8 bases between. The CDR3 loop is CAIGPGTEAFF. The CDR3 nucleotides are TGTGCCATCGGTCCCGGCACTGAAGCTTTCTTT.